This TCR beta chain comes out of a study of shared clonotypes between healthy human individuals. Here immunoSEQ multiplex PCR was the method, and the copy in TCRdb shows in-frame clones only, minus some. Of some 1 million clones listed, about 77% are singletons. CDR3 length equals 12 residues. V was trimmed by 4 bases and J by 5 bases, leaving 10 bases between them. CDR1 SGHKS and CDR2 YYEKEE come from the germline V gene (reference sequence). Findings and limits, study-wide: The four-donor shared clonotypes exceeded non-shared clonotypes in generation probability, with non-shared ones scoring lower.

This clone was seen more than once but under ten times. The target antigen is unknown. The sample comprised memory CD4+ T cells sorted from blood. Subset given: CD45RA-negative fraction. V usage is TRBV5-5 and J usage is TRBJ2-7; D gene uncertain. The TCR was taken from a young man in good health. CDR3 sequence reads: CASSPHENEQYF. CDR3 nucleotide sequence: TGTGCCAGCAGCCCGCATGAAAACGAGCAGTACTTC.